This record covers a single TCR beta chain. Its antigen is not identified. The CDR3 sequence is 15 residues long. Trimming cost V 3 bases and J 5 bases, with 16 bases left between them. Germline lookup yields CDR1 LNHNV and CDR2 YYDKDF (reference sequence). Clones were sequenced by immunoSEQ multiplex PCR, and TCRdb holds only the in-frame ones, with some missing. The sample has roughly 13,000 clones, around nine tenths seen once. This specimen comes from a study of T cells and Merkel cell carcinoma outcomes. Overall study findings and caveats: Merkel cell carcinoma outcomes were reportedly predicted by repertoire and T-cell density.

The TCR sequence derives from a human donor with Merkel cell carcinoma. The chain links TRBV15 to TRBJ1-1; possible D gene TRBD1, 6 bases. Sequencing was done on a sample of tumor tissue from Merkel cell carcinoma. The CDR3 loop reads CATSRERTASTEAFF. The CDR3 region has the DNA TGTGCCACCAGCAGGGAAAGGACAGCGTCTACTGAAGCTTTCTTT.